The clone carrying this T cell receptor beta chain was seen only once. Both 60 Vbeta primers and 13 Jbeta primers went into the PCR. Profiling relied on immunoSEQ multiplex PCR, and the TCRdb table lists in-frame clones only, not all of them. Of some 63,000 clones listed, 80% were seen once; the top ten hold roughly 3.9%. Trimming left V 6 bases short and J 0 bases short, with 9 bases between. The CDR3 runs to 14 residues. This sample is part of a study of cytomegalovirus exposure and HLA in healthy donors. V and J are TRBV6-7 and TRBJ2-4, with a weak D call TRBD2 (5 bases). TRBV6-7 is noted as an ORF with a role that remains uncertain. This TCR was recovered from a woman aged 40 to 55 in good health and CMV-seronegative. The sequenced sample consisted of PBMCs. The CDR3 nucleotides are TGTGCCAGCAGCCGAGCGGCAGCCAAAAACATTCAGTACTTC. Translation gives CASSRAAAKNIQYF.